The 25 T cell receptor beta chains listed next were all sequenced from one sample in a study of shared clonotypes between healthy human individuals. Only in-frame clones appear in the TCRdb table, and some are missing; sequencing was by immunoSEQ multiplex PCR. The profile shows 800,000 to 1,200,000 clones, around 78% of them singletons. Material for sequencing was memory CD4+ T cells from PBMCs. As for subset: CD45RA-negative fraction. Receptor source: a man aged 18 to 30 in good health. Some clones in this sample may be carry-over from other donors' samples.

Concerning this clone: This likely came from a read error, as a far larger clone is one base away. The sample has other DNA sequences that encode this CDR3 too. The rearrangement joins TRBV11-3 to TRBJ2-1; weak D call: TRBD2 (5 bases). This CDR3 comprises 13 residues. The V and J ends lost 1 base and 5 bases respectively, with 6 bases between them. Looked up from germline, CDR1 is SGHNT and CDR2 is YENEEA. The CDR3 coding sequence is TGTGCCAGCAGCTTAGGGAGGAACAATGAGCAGTTCTTC. This encodes CASSLGRNNEQFF.

V usage is TRBV28 and J usage is TRBJ1-5, with D possibly TRBD1 on 5 matching bases. The CDR3 has 14 residues. Looked up from germline, CDR1 is MDHEN and CDR2 is SYDVKM. Between the trimmed V and J ends, which lost 7 bases and 5 bases, there was a span of 15 bases. The CDR3 reads CASTLGGGYQPQHF. For the CDR3, the DNA is TGTGCCAGCACCCTCGGGGGGGGATATCAGCCCCAGCATTTT.

Details on this clone: Other DNA sequences in the same sample also yield this CDR3. The rearrangement uses TRBV29-1 and TRBJ2-3, with 7 nucleotides matching TRBD1. Looked up from germline, CDR1 is SQVTM and CDR2 is ANQGSEA. This CDR3 is built from 12 residues. With 6 bases clipped from V and 6 bases from J, the junction kept 6 bases outside the gene matches. In nucleotides, the CDR3 is TGCAGCGTCAGACAGGGTGCGGATACGCAGTATTTT. Encoded protein: CSVRQGADTQYF.

The table lists this clone with a few counts. Other nucleotide sequences in the sample specify the same CDR3. This chain links TRBV28 with TRBJ1-1, with D unclear. V lost 3 bases and J lost 0, with 2 bases in between. In germline, CDR1 is MDHEN, CDR2 SYDVKM. CDR3 length equals 12 residues. CDR3 in DNA: TGTGCCAGCAGTTTGATGAACACTGAAGCTTTCTTT. It specifies CASSLMNTEAFF.

The rearrangement joins TRBV6-1 to TRBJ2-3, with D perhaps matching TRBD2 (6 bases). The germline CDR1 and CDR2 sequences are MNHNS and SASEGT. The CDR3 is 12 residues long. The V and J ends lost 8 bases and 4 bases respectively, with 10 bases between them. CDR3 DNA: TGTGCCAGCGACACTAGCCCAGATACGCAGTATTTT. Encoded protein: CASDTSPDTQYF.

The chain carries TRBV5-1 and TRBJ1-2, with 7 bases fitting TRBD1. The CDR3 is made up of 14 amino acids. After removal of 3 bases from V and 3 bases from J, the junction contained 5 bases not matched to a gene. The germline V gene encodes CDR1 SGHRS and CDR2 YFSETQ. The CDR3 loop is CASSSHGTDYGYTF. CDR3 nucleotide sequence: TGCGCCAGCAGCTCCCACGGGACAGACTATGGCTACACCTTC.

This clone was picked up one time. This chain connects TRBV7-9 to TRBJ2-7; TRBD1 aligns across 7 bases. The CDR3 loop spans 16 amino acids. Germline CDR1 reads SEHNR; CDR2 reads FQNEAQ (reference sequence). The J segment lost 1 base and the V segment lost 5 bases, leaving 11 bases of the junction unmatched. The CDR3 reads CASSVYRGQRSYEQYF. The DNA of the CDR3 is TGTGCCAGCAGCGTATACAGGGGCCAAAGGTCCTACGAGCAGTACTTC.

The chain employs TRBV4-3 and TRBJ2-1; 13 bases fit TRBD2. Unmatched junction bases numbered 15, after V lost 4 bases and J lost 9 bases. The CDR3 consists of 18 residues. The germline V gene has CDR1 LGHNA and CDR2 YSLEER. DNA for the CDR3: TGCGCCAGCAGCCCTGGCTCCGCGACTAGCGGGAGGAGGGGTGAGCAGTTCTTC. Translation gives CASSPGSATSGRRGEQFF.

This chain joins TRBV2 and TRBJ1-2, with D tentatively TRBD1 (5 bases). CDR3 length: 14 amino acids. The V gene lost 2 bases and the J gene lost 3 bases, with 10 bases spanning the gap. Germline assignment: CDR1 SNHLY and CDR2 FYNNEI. CDR3 sequence (DNA): TGTGCCAGCAGTGAATCTGGCAGGGACTATGGCTACACCTTC. Protein: CASSESGRDYGYTF.

The V gene is TRBV5-1, the J gene TRBJ1-4; 7 positions agree with TRBD1. Per germline, CDR1 SGHRS and CDR2 YFSETQ. The CDR3 has 13 residues. V gave up 7 bases and J gave up 7 bases; unmatched junction bases: 7. The CDR3 coding sequence is TGCGCCAGCCAGCGACAGGGCGGTGAAAAACTGTTTTTT. It encodes CASQRQGGEKLFF.

The chain is built from TRBV2 and TRBJ2-1; TRBD2 matches 10 bases. V was clipped by 6 bases and J by 7 bases; unmatched bases: 6. The CDR3 spans 14 residues. Germline V gene data show CDR1 as SNHLY and CDR2 as FYNNEI. The CDR3 bases are TGTGCCAGCAGGGGCATAGCGGGAGGAAATGAGCAGTTCTTC. Encoded protein: CASRGIAGGNEQFF.

This clone has more than one count but fewer than ten. The chain couples TRBV27 to TRBJ2-1; D assignment may be TRBD1 or TRBD2 (6 bases each). Germline assignment: CDR1 MNHEY and CDR2 SMNVEV (reference sequence). CDR3 size: 14 residues. With 7 bases removed from V and 7 bases from J, the gap between germline ends came to 17 bases. CDR3 protein: CASTPGAGRNEQFF. CDR3 sequence (DNA): TGTGCCAGCACCCCGGGGGCCGGTAGGAATGAGCAGTTCTTC.

CDR3 sequence reads: CASSPDGTGSYEQYF. The CDR3 nucleotides are TGTGCCAGCAGCCCAGACGGGACAGGCTCCTACGAGCAGTACTTC. V is TRBV7-2 and J is TRBJ2-7; 8 nucleotides agree with TRBD1. Germline lookup yields CDR1 SGHTA and CDR2 FQGNSA. The CDR3 runs 15 residues. The J segment lost 0 bases and the V segment lost 5 bases, leaving 6 bases of the junction unmatched.

This clone came up once. This sequence joins TRBV29-1 and TRBJ2-1; TRBD1 agrees at 9 bases. Trimming took 6 bases from V and 6 from J; bases not matched to a gene: 9. This CDR3 comprises 14 residues. Germline V gives CDR1 SQVTM, CDR2 ANQGSEA. The chain's CDR3 is CSVKPGQGGNEQFF. The CDR3 DNA reads TGCAGCGTCAAACCGGGACAGGGAGGCAATGAGCAGTTCTTC.

In DNA form, the CDR3 reads TGCGCCAGCAGACCCGGGACAGGTAACTACGAGCAGTACTTC. It codes for CASRPGTGNYEQYF. This sequence joins TRBV5-1 and TRBJ2-7; 8 positions agree with TRBD1. Trimming removed 5 bases from V and 3 bases from J; junction bases left unmatched: 7. This CDR3 comprises 14 residues. CDR1 and CDR2 from the germline V gene are SGHRS and YFSETQ.

This chain joins TRBV28 and TRBJ1-4; the D is unclear. V was clipped by 3 bases and J by 7 bases, with 18 bases between them. CDR3 length: 16 residues. Germline CDR1 and CDR2: MDHEN and SYDVKM. CDR3 nucleotides: TGTGCCAGCAGTTTCTTTGGTTCCCAGTTTAGTGAAAAACTGTTTTTT. Encoded protein: CASSFFGSQFSEKLFF. Looking up the rest from reference TRBV28 and TRBJ1-4 gives the full variable domain: DVKVTQSSRYLVKRTGEKVFLECVQDMDHENMFWYRQDPGLGLRLIYFSYDVKMKEKGDIPEGYSVSREKKERFSLILESASTNQTSMYLCASSFFGSQFSEKLFFGSGTQLSVL.

This clone was found many times. The rearrangement uses TRBV10-3 and TRBJ2-7; perhaps TRBD1 as D (5 bases). This CDR3 is built from 14 residues. Germline loops: CDR1 ENHRY, CDR2 SYGVKD. V was trimmed by 3 bases and J by 5 bases, leaving 14 bases between them. This CDR3 reads CAISDATGVDEQYF. DNA of the CDR3: TGTGCCATCAGTGACGCAACAGGAGTCGACGAGCAGTACTTC.

As concerns this clone: Other DNA sequences from this sample encode an identical CDR3 as well. Written as DNA, the CDR3 is TGTGCCAGCTCAAGCACAGATACGCAGTATTTT. Protein sequence: CASSSTDTQYF. The chain recombines TRBV7-8 with TRBJ2-3; D unclear. V dropped 8 bases and J dropped 0 bases, with 3 bases sitting between them. Germline V CDR1 and CDR2: SGHVS, FQNEAQ. The CDR3 spans 11 residues.

The V gene is TRBV4-3, the J gene TRBJ1-3; no firm D call. The CDR3 consists of 15 residues. V was shortened by 1 base and J by 0 bases, with 7 bases between the two germline ends. The germline V gene encodes CDR1 LGHNA and CDR2 YSLEER. CDR3 DNA sequence: TGCGCCAGCAGCCAAGGACCAGACTCTGGAAACACCATATATTTT. Translating gives CASSQGPDSGNTIYF.

This clone appeared a single time. The chain carries TRBV7-2 and TRBJ2-3; D not resolved. The CDR3 is made up of 13 amino acids. V was clipped by 8 bases and J by 4 bases, with 13 bases between them. Germline V gene sequence: CDR1 SGHTA, CDR2 FQGNSA. The CDR3 DNA reads TGTGCCAGCCTACTTTTAGTTGCAGATACGCAGTATTTT. As protein: CASLLLVADTQYF.

The chain joins TRBV30 to TRBJ2-3; the match to TRBD2 covers 8 bases. CDR1 and CDR2 from the germline V gene are GTSNPN and SVGIG (reference sequence). CDR3 length: 16 residues. The V and J ends lost 3 bases and 6 bases, in that order; junction bases with no gene match: 14. CDR3 bases: TGTGCCTGGAGCTATGTAGCGGGGCTAGAGGGGGATACGCAGTATTTT. Amino acid sequence: CAWSYVAGLEGDTQYF.

Points on this clone: The sample has other DNA sequences that encode this CDR3 too. CDR3 nucleotides: TGTGCCAGCAGTTACTCCAGGGATTCTGGAAACACCATATATTTT. This sequence encodes CASSYSRDSGNTIYF. This chain connects TRBV6-5 to TRBJ1-3; maybe TRBD1 (5 bases). CDR3 size: 15 residues. Per germline, CDR1 MNHEY and CDR2 SVGAGI. V lost 0 bases to trimming and J lost 1 base, with 7 bases between them.

The rearrangement links TRBV6-5 to TRBJ2-1; D possibly corresponds to TRBD1 (6 bases). Germline values: CDR1 MNHEY, CDR2 SVGAGI. The germline V and J ends were trimmed by 6 bases and 16 bases, with 19 bases remaining between them. The CDR3 has 12 amino acids. CDR3 loop: CASSGGWTAQFF. Written as DNA, the CDR3 is TGTGCCAGCAGCGGAGGATGGACAGCCCAATTCTTC.

DNA of the CDR3: TGTGCCAGCAGCTTAGGAAGCGGGATGGTCTCCTACAATGAGCAGTTCTTC. This sequence encodes CASSLGSGMVSYNEQFF. The chain has TRBV11-3 and TRBJ2-1; 7 nucleotides agree with TRBD2. Germline V gives CDR1 SGHNT, CDR2 YENEEA. The CDR3 has 17 residues. V trimming: 1 base; J trimming: 0 bases; junction bases outside the gene matches: 6.

The chain uses TRBV11-1 and TRBJ1-1, with a tentative D call TRBD1 (5 bases). There are 13 residues in the CDR3. CDR1 SGHAT and CDR2 FQDESV come from the germline V gene (reference sequence). Deletions cut 5 bases from V and 6 bases from J, with 13 bases between. CDR3 amino acids: CASSPWGSPEAFF. Written as DNA, the CDR3 is TGTGCCAGCAGCCCCTGGGGCTCCCCTGAAGCTTTCTTT.